A single T cell receptor (beta chain) is shown here with its context. Its specific antigen is unknown. No per-base quality is available; no much larger clone lies one base away. Trimmed from V: 8 bases; trimmed from J: 7 bases; junction bases lacking a gene match: 6. CDR1 KGHSH and CDR2 LQKENI are derived from the germline V gene. Reading from cysteine to phenylalanine, the CDR3 counts 13 amino acids. The read is trimmed to its CDR3 DNA, 39 bases read in frame from base 1. Patients with autoimmune disease history or receiving systemic immunosuppression were excluded from the trial. Peripheral blood for TCR sequencing was drawn from every dose cohort at baseline, at cycle 4 day 1 and at cycle 7 day 1. Samples were obtained from an open-label, multicenter, first-in-human phase I dose-escalation trial of ivuxolimab. Adults with locally advanced or metastatic melanoma, renal cell carcinoma, hepatocellular carcinoma or head and neck squamous cell carcinoma were enrolled in the trial. Before TCR sequencing, CD4+ T cells and CD8+ T cells from peripheral blood were sorted into separate populations.

For sequencing of the TCRbeta CDR3 region, genomic DNA was extracted from the sorted cells. The immunoSEQ Assay was used for sequencing of TCRbeta CDR3 regions. TCRdb obtained this table from immuneACCESS and retained in-frame rearrangements with V and J assigned. These tables miss some clones; where compared with another copy, unresolved V genes account for less than half of the shortfall, and the remainder is unexplained. This sample has 41,000 or so clones in its table, and around 81% of those were observed once. The ten largest clones represent less than 40% of the sample. The sample is drawn from a study of OX40 agonist ivuxolimab in advanced cancers. For context, the study as a whole: Ivuxolimab, which targeted the costimulatory receptor OX40 (CD134), was an agonistic, fully human IgG2 monoclonal antibody. Intravenous ivuxolimab was administered to patients every 2 weeks at six dose levels: 0.01, 0.1, 0.3, 1.5, 3 and 10 mg/kg. Among the approximately 50 dose-escalation patients, 19 had hepatocellular carcinoma, 15 or so melanoma, 9 renal cell carcinoma and 9 head and neck cancer. In the dose-escalation cohort, over 65% of patients were male, and the mean age was approximately 64 years, with a range of 23 to 79. Prior anti-PD-1, anti-PD-L1 or anti-CTLA-4 therapy was permitted, and checkpoint inhibitors had been received by under 50% of dose-escalation patients. Partial responses occurred in three dose-escalation patients: two with cutaneous melanoma and one with hepatocellular carcinoma. The purpose of peripheral TCRbeta sequencing was to test whether ivuxolimab changed TCR sequence diversity and led to clonal T-cell expansion. The paper reports the monotherapy dose-escalation portion (N of about 47 patients) of the phase I ivuxolimab trial. The paper's findings and limits, for the study overall: Low levels of normalized T-cell clonal expansion were also seen in some patients who did not respond. Antigen specificity was not determined for the clonally expanded peripheral T cells. After ivuxolimab, more expanded clones were found on average in CD8+ T cells than in CD4+ T cells. In the 0.1-3.0 mg/kg groups, partial responders had among the lowest normalized peripheral clonal expansion, particularly in CD8+ T cells. At doses of 0.1 to 3.0 mg/kg, clonal expansion of both CD4+ and CD8+ T cells in blood was seen between baseline and week 6.

The clonotype was recovered from an adult with an advanced solid tumor such as melanoma, head and neck, liver or kidney cancer. Sequenced material: CD4+ or CD8+ T cells sorted from blood, taken in a trial of the OX40 agonist ivuxolimab. This receptor chain uses TRBV18 and TRBJ1-5, and 9 bases in between align with TRBD1. The base sequence is TGTGCCAGCGTACAGGGGGCCGACCAGCCCCAGCATTTT. Its protein is CASVQGADQPQHF.